Shown below are 18 T cell receptor beta chains from a single sample sequenced in a study of control samples from healthy donors and cancer patients. Some clones are missing from TCRdb's copy, which holds only in-frame ones; the method was immunoSEQ multiplex PCR. The table has 84,000 or so clones, 75% to 95% seen once; the top ten hold about 15%. Sequenced sample: blood. Receptor source: a man aged 25-45 years in good health.

A single count supports this clone. The chain has TRBV11-3 and TRBJ2-3; D unresolved. This CDR3 comprises 14 residues. Germline V gene data show CDR1 as SGHNT and CDR2 as YENEEA. The V end was cut by 2 bases, the J end by 5 bases, with 11 bases between. As DNA, the CDR3 is TGTGCCAGCAGCTTATGGGGATCGGGAGATACGCAGTATTTT. Its protein is CASSLWGSGDTQYF.

The J gene is TRBJ2-7, the V gene TRBV28; TRBD1 is a possible D gene (6 bases). The germline gives CDR1 MDHEN, CDR2 SYDVKM. This CDR3 is 13 amino acids long. With 6 bases removed from V and 3 bases from J, the gap between germline ends came to 12 bases. The DNA of the CDR3 is TGTGCCAGCAGCCCTGACAGGTTCTACGAGCAGTACTTC. Translation: CASSPDRFYEQYF.

This clone was detected once. The chain carries TRBV5-1 and TRBJ2-3; D perhaps matches TRBD1 (5 bases). There are 12 residues in the CDR3. Per germline, CDR1 SGHRS and CDR2 YFSETQ. V lost 5 bases to trimming and J lost 4 bases, with 8 bases between them. DNA of the CDR3: TGCGCCAGCAGGCAGGGTTCAGATACGCAGTATTTT. The encoded protein is CASRQGSDTQYF. Supplemented by reference TRBV5-1 and TRBJ2-3, the full variable domain reads KAGVTQTPRYLIKTRGQQVTLSCSPISGHRSVSWYQQTPGQGLQFLFEYFSETQRNKGNFPGRFSGRQFSNSRSEMNVSTLELGDSALYLCASRQGSDTQYFGPGTRLTVL.

DNA of the CDR3: TGTGCCAGCAGCGCCCGGACTAGCGGGGTCGGAGATACGCAGTATTTT. Its translation: CASSARTSGVGDTQYF. The genes are TRBV9 and TRBJ2-3; TRBD2 aligns across 12 bases. Trimming at V came to 3 bases and at J to 5 bases, leaving 7 bases not matched to a gene. The germline V gene has CDR1 SGDLS and CDR2 YYNGEE. The CDR3 is 16 amino acids.

The rearrangement uses TRBV11-2 and TRBJ2-7, with 8 positions matching TRBD2. The CDR3 extends over 17 amino acids. V was clipped by 2 bases and J by 3 bases; unmatched bases: 12. Germline loops: CDR1 SGHAT, CDR2 FQNNGV. CDR3 in amino acids: CASSLRYSGELVYEQYF. DNA of the CDR3: TGTGCCAGCAGCTTACGGTATAGCGGGGAGTTGGTCTACGAGCAGTACTTC.

This chain connects TRBV19 to TRBJ1-5; no definite D call. The germline gives CDR1 LNHDA, CDR2 SQIVND (reference sequence). This CDR3 comprises 15 residues. V was clipped by 4 bases and J by 0 bases, with 10 bases between them. The CDR3 DNA follows: TGTGCCAGTAGTACCGCCGGAAATAGCAATCAGCCCCAGCATTTT. Amino acid sequence: CASSTAGNSNQPQHF.

CDR3: CASSPPLGDRGREQFF. CDR3 sequence (DNA): TGTGCCAGCAGCCCTCCCCTCGGGGACAGGGGTCGAGAGCAGTTCTTC. V and J are TRBV3-1 (or the pseudogene TRBV3-2) and TRBJ2-1; 10 bases fit TRBD1. This CDR3 has 16 amino acids. The J segment lost 10 bases and the V segment lost 4 bases, leaving 13 bases of the junction unmatched. Germline CDR1 is LGHDT and CDR2 is YNNKEL (reference sequence).

This clone was seen once. The J gene is TRBJ1-5, the V gene TRBV12-3 or TRBV12-4; TRBD1 might be the D (5 bases). V was pared by 4 bases and J by 6 bases, with 7 bases between. This CDR3 has 12 amino acids. CDR3 residues: CASSSGPQPQHF. The CDR3 DNA follows: TGTGCCAGCAGTTCAGGGCCTCAGCCCCAGCATTTT.

The chain couples TRBV6-2 or TRBV6-3 to TRBJ2-4; D remains ambiguous. Germline V gene data show CDR1 as MNHEY and CDR2 as SVGEGT. Trimming took 4 bases from V and 6 from J, leaving 13 bases between them. The CDR3 has 14 residues. The CDR3 region is CASSLNRMRNIQYF. The CDR3 DNA reads TGTGCCAGCAGTTTGAACAGAATGAGAAACATTCAGTACTTC.

V gene TRBV30 combines with J gene TRBJ1-1, with D tentatively TRBD1 (5 bases). Germline CDR1 is GTSNPN and CDR2 is SVGIG (reference sequence). The CDR3 sequence is 11 residues long. Deletions cut 8 bases from V and 4 bases from J, with 11 bases between. The CDR3 protein is CALRVGTEAFF. The CDR3 coding sequence is TGTGCCCTCAGGGTAGGCACTGAAGCTTTCTTT.

This clone was counted once. This chain's CDR3 is CASSDAGGETQYF. The DNA of the CDR3 is TGTGCCAGCAGTGATGCAGGGGGAGAGACCCAGTACTTC. The rearrangement uses TRBV25-1 and TRBJ2-5, with 7 bases fitting TRBD1. Germline CDR1 MGHDK, CDR2 SYGVNS. V shed 3 bases, J shed 4 bases, and the junction held 2 bases outside the gene matches. The CDR3 has 13 amino acids.

The rearrangement uses TRBV6-2 or TRBV6-3 and TRBJ1-5; D unresolved. This CDR3 region has 17 residues. Trimming shortened V by 2 bases and J by 3 bases, and 17 bases separated the two germline ends. Germline loops: CDR1 MNHEY, CDR2 SVGEGT. The CDR3 sequence is CASSYPPNGRINQPQHF. The CDR3, as DNA: TGTGCCAGCAGTTACCCCCCCAACGGACGGATCAATCAGCCCCAGCATTTT.

This rearrangement joins TRBV6-2 or TRBV6-3 to TRBJ2-7; D is perhaps TRBD2 (7 bases). This CDR3 contains 16 residues. V lost 2 bases, J lost 3 bases, and 17 bases lay in between. Germline-derived CDR1 and CDR2 are MNHEY and SVGEGT. DNA for the CDR3: TGTGCCAGCAGTTACAACGTCAGGGGAGGGAACTACGAGCAGTACTTC. As protein: CASSYNVRGGNYEQYF.

This clone was found a few times. The CDR3 nucleotides read TGTGCCAGCAGCCAATTTGAGAGGTGGGCTTATGGCTACACCTTC. It codes for CASSQFERWAYGYTF. The chain has TRBV3-1 (or the pseudogene TRBV3-2) and TRBJ1-2; unclear D gene. V lost 2 bases and J 5 bases, leaving 15 bases between the germline ends. CDR3 length: 15 residues. Germline V gene sequence: CDR1 LGHDT, CDR2 YNNKEL (reference sequence).

The chain employs TRBV11-3 and TRBJ2-3; 9 nucleotides line up with TRBD1. The germline gives CDR1 SGHNT, CDR2 YENEEA. The CDR3 consists of 15 residues. V shed 1 base, J shed 4 bases, and the junction held 3 bases outside the gene matches. CDR3 residues: CASSLGGQGADTQYF. The CDR3 DNA sequence: TGTGCCAGCAGCTTAGGGGGACAGGGCGCAGATACGCAGTATTTT.

The rearrangement links TRBV24-1 to TRBJ1-5, with D perhaps TRBD1 (5 bases). CDR1 KGHDR and CDR2 SFDVKD come from the germline V gene. The length of the CDR3 is 14 residues. The V and J ends lost 5 bases and 7 bases respectively, with 14 bases between them. CDR3 nucleotides: TGTGCCACCAGTGGTTGGACCAGGGAGCAGCCCCAGCATTTT. This translates into CATSGWTREQPQHF.

CDR3 sequence (DNA): TGTGCCAGCAGCACCCTAGCCGGGGCTGGTGAAAAACTGTTTTTT. It translates to CASSTLAGAGEKLFF. J is TRBJ1-4 and V is TRBV28, with D possibly matching TRBD1 (5 bases). V lost 6 bases and J 7 bases, leaving 18 bases between the germline ends. Germline V CDR1 and CDR2: MDHEN, SYDVKM. The CDR3 is made up of 15 amino acids.

This clone has just one count. The chain is built from TRBV18 and TRBJ1-1; TRBD1 matches 10 bases. This CDR3 is 16 amino acids long. Trimming at V came to 3 bases and at J to 0 bases, leaving 4 bases not matched to a gene. CDR1 is KGHSH and CDR2 is LQKENI in the germline V gene. For the CDR3, the DNA is TGTGCCAGCTCACCGGGGACAGGGGACTTGAACACTGAAGCTTTCTTT. Translating it yields CASSPGTGDLNTEAFF.